These 5 T cell receptor beta chains came from one sample sequenced in a study of blood T cell repertoires in COVID-19. The method was immunoSEQ multiplex PCR; TCRdb's version includes in-frame clones alone and lacks a portion of them. Of 230,000 or so clones listed, 70% to 90% are singletons. Sequenced material: PBMCs or T cells enriched from blood (not recorded which). All receptors derive from a woman in her thirties or forties with acute COVID-19.

In DNA, the CDR3 is TGCAGCGCCTGGACAGGGGCGGGGGAAAAACTGTTTTTT. It is translated as CSAWTGAGEKLFF. This chain connects TRBV29-1 to TRBJ1-4; TRBD1 aligns across 9 bases. Germline-derived CDR1 and CDR2 are SQVTM and ANQGSEA. With V trimmed by 7 bases and J by 8 bases, 8 bases remained unmatched. This CDR3 has 13 amino acids.

The CDR3: CASSHTGVNTDTQYF. The DNA of the CDR3 is TGCGCCAGCAGCCATACAGGGGTAAACACAGATACGCAGTATTTT. The chain uses TRBV5-1 and TRBJ2-3, with 7 bases aligning to TRBD1. This CDR3 is built from 15 residues. CDR1 and CDR2 from the germline V gene are SGHRS and YFSETQ. With 4 bases clipped from V and 2 bases from J, the junction kept 7 bases outside the gene matches.

V and J are TRBV10-2 and TRBJ1-5; no definite D call. V dropped 6 bases and J dropped 6 bases, with 9 bases sitting between them. Germline V gives CDR1 WSHSY, CDR2 SAAADI. The CDR3 is 12 amino acids. CDR3 coding DNA: TGCGCCAGCAGGGGGAGCGGTCAGCCCCAGCATTTT. Translation: CASRGSGQPQHF.

The chain uses TRBV19 and TRBJ1-6; perhaps TRBD1 as D (6 bases). Looked up from germline, CDR1 is LNHDA and CDR2 is SQIVND (reference sequence). The CDR3 runs 12 residues. Trimming shortened V by 9 bases and J by 6 bases, and 9 bases separated the two germline ends. In nucleotides, the CDR3 is TGTGCCAGCACCAGGGGTAATTCACCCCTCCACTTT. Translating it yields CASTRGNSPLHF.

J is TRBJ1-3 and V is TRBV12-3 or TRBV12-4, with 7 bases matching TRBD1. This CDR3 comprises 13 residues. V lost 5 bases, J lost 7 bases, and 5 bases stayed unmatched. CDR3 residues: CASSRQGGNTIYF. CDR3 nucleotide sequence: TGTGCCAGCAGTCGACAGGGAGGCAACACCATATATTTT.